The entry below gives a single T cell receptor (beta chain) sequence along with its context. The data originate from a study of patients and donors after allogeneic stem cell transplantation. MiXCR, run by TCRdb on the RT-PCR reads, gives a single entry per CDR3 protein. The sample lists 190,000 or so distinct CDR3 sequences, 41% occurring once. Trimming shortened V by 2 bases and J by 6 bases, and 10 bases separated the two germline ends. Germline V gives CDR1 SEHNR, CDR2 FQNEAQ (reference sequence). CDR3 length: 13 amino acids. The TCR sequence derives from a human donor who was either an allogeneic HSCT recipient or a stem cell or donor lymphocyte infusion donor (not recorded which). It is not recorded whose cells these are; they may come from a transplant donor. The J gene is TRBJ1-1, the V gene TRBV7-9, with D possibly TRBD1 on 5 matching bases. The sequenced sample consisted of blood, either unsorted or a sorted T cell fraction (not recorded which). In DNA form, the CDR3 reads TGTGCCAGCAGCTTACTGGGGCTGGCTGAAGCTTTCTTT. This sequence encodes CASSLLGLAEAFF.